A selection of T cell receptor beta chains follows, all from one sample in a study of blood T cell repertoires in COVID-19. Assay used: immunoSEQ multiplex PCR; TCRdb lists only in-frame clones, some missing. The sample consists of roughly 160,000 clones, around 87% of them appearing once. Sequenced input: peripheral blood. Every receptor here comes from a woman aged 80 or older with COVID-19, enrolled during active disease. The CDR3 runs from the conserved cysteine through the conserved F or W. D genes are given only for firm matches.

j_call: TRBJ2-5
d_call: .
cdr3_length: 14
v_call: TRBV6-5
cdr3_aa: CASSYSYSQETQYF
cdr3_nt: TGTGCCAGCAGTTACTCGTATAGCCAAGAGACCCAGTACTTC

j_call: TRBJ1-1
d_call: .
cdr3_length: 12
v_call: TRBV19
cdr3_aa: CASSNRNTEAFF
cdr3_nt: TGTGCCAGTAGTAACAGGAACACTGAAGCTTTCTTT

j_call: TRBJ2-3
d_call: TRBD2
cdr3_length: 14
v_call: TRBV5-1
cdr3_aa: CASSSGLAGDTQYF
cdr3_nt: TGCGCCAGCAGCTCAGGACTAGCGGGAGATACGCAGTATTTT

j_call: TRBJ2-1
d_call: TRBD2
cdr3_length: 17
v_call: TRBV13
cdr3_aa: CASSEPPGTSGTDEQFF
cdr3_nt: TGTGCCAGCAGCGAGCCTCCCGGGACTAGCGGGACTGATGAGCAGTTCTTC

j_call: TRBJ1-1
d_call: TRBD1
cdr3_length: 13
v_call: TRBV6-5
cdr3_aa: CASSIDRDTEAFF
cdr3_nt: TGTGCCAGCAGCATCGACAGGGACACTGAAGCTTTCTTT

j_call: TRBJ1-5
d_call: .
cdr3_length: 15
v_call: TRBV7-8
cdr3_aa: CASSLSSGNNQPQHF
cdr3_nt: TGTGCCAGCAGCTTAAGTTCCGGTAACAATCAGCCCCAGCATTTT

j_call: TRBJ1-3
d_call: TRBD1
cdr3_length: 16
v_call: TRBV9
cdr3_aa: CASSSSPRQGGNTIYF
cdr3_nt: TGTGCCAGCAGCTCCAGCCCCAGACAGGGAGGAAACACCATATATTTT

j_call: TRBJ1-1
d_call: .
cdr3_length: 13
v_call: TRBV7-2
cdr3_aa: CASSLGGATEAFF
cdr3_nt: TGTGCCAGCAGCTTAGGCGGCGCCACTGAAGCTTTCTTT

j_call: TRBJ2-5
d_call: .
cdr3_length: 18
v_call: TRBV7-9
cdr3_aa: CASSLAGPRTQGEETQYF
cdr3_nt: TGTGCCAGCAGCTTAGCCGGGCCTCGCACTCAAGGGGAAGAGACCCAGTACTTC

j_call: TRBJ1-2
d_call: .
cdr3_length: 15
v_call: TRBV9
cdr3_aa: CASSVEPIANYGYTF
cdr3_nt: TGTGCCAGCAGCGTAGAGCCCATAGCTAACTATGGCTACACCTTC

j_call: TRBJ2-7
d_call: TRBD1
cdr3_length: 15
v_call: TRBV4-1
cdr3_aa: CASSRTGRSSYEQYF
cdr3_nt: TGCGCCAGCAGTCGGACAGGGAGAAGCTCCTACGAGCAGTACTTC

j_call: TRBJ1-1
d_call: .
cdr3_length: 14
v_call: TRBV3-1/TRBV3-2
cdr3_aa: CASSPGGLGTEAFF
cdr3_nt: TGTGCCAGCAGCCCCGGTGGCCTCGGGACTGAAGCTTTCTTT

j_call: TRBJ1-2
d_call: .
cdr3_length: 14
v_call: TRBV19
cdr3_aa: CATLDSAANYGYTF
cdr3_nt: TGTGCCACCCTGGACAGCGCAGCTAACTATGGCTACACCTTC

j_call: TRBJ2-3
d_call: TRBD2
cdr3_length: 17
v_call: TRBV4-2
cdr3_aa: CASSQGRLAGNTDTQYF
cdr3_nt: TGTGCCAGCAGCCAAGGAAGACTAGCGGGAAACACAGATACGCAGTATTTT

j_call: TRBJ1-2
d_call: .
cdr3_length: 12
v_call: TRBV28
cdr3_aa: CASSPLQAGYTF
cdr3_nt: TGTGCCAGCAGTCCCCTCCAGGCGGGCTACACCTTC

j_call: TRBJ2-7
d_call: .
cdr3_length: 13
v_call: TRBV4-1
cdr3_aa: CASSQVQGNEQYF
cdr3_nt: TGCGCCAGCAGCCAAGTACAGGGCAACGAGCAGTACTTC

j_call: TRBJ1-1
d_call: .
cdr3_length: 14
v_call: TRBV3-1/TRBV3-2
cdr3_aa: CASSQGRGNTEAFF
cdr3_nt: TGTGCCAGCAGCCAAGGTCGGGGGAACACTGAAGCTTTCTTT